This TCR beta chain was identified in a study of regulatory T cells in long-lasting Graves disease. Overall study context: Persistent cases were those of Graves' disease that involved over 5 years of antithyroid drugs with positive TSH receptor antibodies.

This clonotype showed up just a few times. What it recognizes is unknown. According to the study, TCR beta libraries were built with iRepertoire HTBI primers and CDR3-region Arm-PCR. TCRdb processed the multiplex PCR reads anew with MiXCR; each CDR3 protein has one entry. The table shows 390,000 or so distinct CDR3 sequences, with 23% occurring only once. The germline CDR1 and CDR2 sequences are SGHRS and YFSETQ. The CDR3 runs 17 residues. V lost 3 bases and J 1 base, leaving 14 bases between the germline ends. Specified time point: persistent/refractory GD, antithyroid drugs over 5 years with positive TRAb. From PBMCs, RNA was extracted and then used to make the TCR library. Study results and caveats: Few sampled subjects may have lowered accuracy. Persistent disease was associated with favored TRBV28 usage and with favored use of TRBJ1-2 and TRBJ2-5. Graves' patients with persistent disease showed TCR diversity lower than patients newly diagnosed.

The receptor's source is a woman aged 40 to 50 with Graves disease. V and J are TRBV5-1 and TRBJ2-6; weak D call: TRBD1 (6 bases). The sample was peripheral blood mononuclear cells (PBMCs), taken when the disease was refractory, from a patient treated with antithyroid drugs. Here the CDR3 DNA reads TGCGCCAGCAGCTCAACGACAGGCTTTTCTGGGGCCAACGTCCTGACTTTC. As protein: CASSSTTGFSGANVLTF.